This TCR beta chain is from a study of T cell responses to AZD1222 COVID-19 vaccine. Background on the study: Timing groups of about 4 and about 12 weeks for second doses were pooled.

V was pared by 2 bases and J by 4 bases, with 11 bases between. The germline gives CDR1 LGHNA, CDR2 YSLEER. The CDR3 has 14 amino acids. This table comes from immunoSEQ multiplex PCR, and its TCRdb copy is limited to in-frame clones, with some not included. The repertoire holds about 180,000 clones, with just over 85% as singletons. The J gene is TRBJ1-2, the V gene TRBV4-3; D unclear. The TCR was taken from an adult in good health. The specimen was peripheral blood, collected on day 0 of AZD1222 vaccination. The CDR3 sequence: CASSQSNGIYGYTF. The CDR3 coding sequence is TGCGCCAGCAGCCAATCAAACGGGATCTATGGCTACACCTTC.